This TCR beta chain was found in a study of T cell responses to AZD1222 COVID-19 vaccine. Study-wide findings and caveats: Baseline testing showed seropositivity in only a handful of AZD1222 recipients. Clonal diversity may have been underestimated, and the donors were mostly white British, with more females than males.

Note on this clone: Its antigen remains unidentified.

Here immunoSEQ multiplex PCR was the method, and the copy in TCRdb shows in-frame clones only, minus some. Altogether 120,000 or so clones are present, over 70% being singletons, with the ten largest covering around 6.1%. V lost 4 bases, J lost 3 bases, and 5 bases stayed unmatched. The V gene's germline CDR1 is SGHNT and CDR2 YYREEE (reference sequence). This CDR3 has 16 amino acids. The TCR sequence derives from an adult in good health. This specimen consisted of peripheral blood, obtained on day 0 of AZD1222 vaccination. This rearrangement joins TRBV5-4 to TRBJ2-3; TRBD2 aligns across 13 bases. CDR3 region: CASSPRTSGSTDTQYF. CDR3 nucleotides: TGTGCCAGCAGCCCGCGGACTAGCGGGAGTACAGATACGCAGTATTTT.